The following is a T cell receptor beta chain sequence with its context. What it recognizes is unknown. Pooling of second doses given at about 4 or about 12 weeks was done. Some clones are missing from TCRdb's copy, which holds only in-frame ones; the method was immunoSEQ multiplex PCR. The sample has fewer than 150,000 clones, approximately 90% seen once. This entry belongs to a study of T cell responses to AZD1222 COVID-19 vaccine. Study conclusions and caveats: Recipients of two AZD1222 doses showed rising Spike-specific TCR breadth and depth. Clonal diversity was possibly underestimated, and the donors were mostly white British, with more females.

The material was peripheral blood, obtained 28 days after the second AZD1222 dose. The sequence was collected from an adult who received the AZD1222 COVID-19 vaccine.

The CDR3 loop is CASSSQSGANVLTF. The CDR3 DNA reads TGTGCCAGCAGCTCCCAATCTGGGGCCAACGTCCTGACTTTC. The chain recombines TRBV11-2 with TRBJ2-6; D gene uncertain. There are 14 residues in the CDR3. Germline V gene data show CDR1 as SGHAT and CDR2 as FQNNGV. Trimming pared 4 bases from V and 1 base from J, leaving 5 bases between. Full variable domain (remainder filled in from reference TRBV11-2 and TRBJ2-6): EAGVAQSPRYKIIEKRQSVAFWCNPISGHATLYWYQQILGQGPKLLIQFQNNGVVDDSQLPKDRFSAERLKGVDSTLKIQPAKLEDSAVYLCASSSQSGANVLTFGAGSRLTVL.